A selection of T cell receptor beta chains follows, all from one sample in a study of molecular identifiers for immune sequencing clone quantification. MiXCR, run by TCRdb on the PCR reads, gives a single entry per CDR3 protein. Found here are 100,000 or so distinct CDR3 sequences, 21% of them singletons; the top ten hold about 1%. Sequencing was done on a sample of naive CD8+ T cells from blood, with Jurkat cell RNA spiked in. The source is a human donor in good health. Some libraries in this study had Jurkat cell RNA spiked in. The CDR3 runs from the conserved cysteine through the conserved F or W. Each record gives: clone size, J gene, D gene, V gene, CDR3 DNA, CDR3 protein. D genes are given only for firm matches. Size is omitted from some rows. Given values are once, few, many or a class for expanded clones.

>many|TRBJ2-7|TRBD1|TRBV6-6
TGTGCCAGCAGTTTCCCGGGACAGATCAACGAGCAGTACTTC
CASSFPGQINEQYF
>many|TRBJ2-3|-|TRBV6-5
TGTGCCAGCAGGTTGGACTGGTTTGGGACAGATACGCAGTATTTT
CASRLDWFGTDTQYF
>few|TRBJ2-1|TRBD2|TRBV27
TGTGCCAGCAGTCCGGCTAGCGGGAGTTTTGAGCAGTTCTTC
CASSPASGSFEQFF
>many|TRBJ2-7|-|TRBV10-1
TGCGCCAGCGGAAAGGTCCCCGGGCCCTACGAGCAGTACTTC
CASGKVPGPYEQYF
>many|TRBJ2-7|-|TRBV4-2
TGTGCCAGCAGCCGAAATCAGGCTAGCTCCTACGAGCAGTACTTC
CASSRNQASSYEQYF
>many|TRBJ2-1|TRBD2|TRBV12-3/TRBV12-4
TGTGCCAGCAGTTTTATCCTAGCGGGAGAAGATGAGCAGTTCTTC
CASSFILAGEDEQFF
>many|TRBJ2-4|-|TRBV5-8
TGTGCCAGCAGCTTGGCCTTTTCGGAAAACATTCAGTACTTC
CASSLAFSENIQYF
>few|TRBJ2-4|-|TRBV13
TGTGCCAGCAGCGACGTCGAAAACATTCAGTACTTC
CASSDVENIQYF
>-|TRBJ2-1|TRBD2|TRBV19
TGTGCCAGTAGTATTAGCGGGAGGCCCTACAATGAGCAGTTCTTC
CASSISGRPYNEQFF
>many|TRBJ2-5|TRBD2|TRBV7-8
TGTGCCAGCAGCCCCCGGACTAGCGGGGGACAAGAGACCCAGTACTTC
CASSPRTSGGQETQYF
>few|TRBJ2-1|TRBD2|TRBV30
TGTGCCTGGAGTGGGGATACTAGCGGGAGGTCCTACAATGAGCAGTTCTTC
CAWSGDTSGRSYNEQFF
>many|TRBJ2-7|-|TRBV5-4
TGTGCCAGCAGCTTCTGGGGGAGTGCCTACGAGCAGTACTTC
CASSFWGSAYEQYF
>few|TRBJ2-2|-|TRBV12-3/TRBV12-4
TGTGCCAGCAGTCCCAAGGCCCCGAACACCGGGGAGCTGTTTTTT
CASSPKAPNTGELFF
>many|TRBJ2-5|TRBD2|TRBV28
TGTGCCAGCAGTAGTTTTGGGCTAGCGGAAGGGAACCAAGAGACCCAGTACTTC
CASSSFGLAEGNQETQYF
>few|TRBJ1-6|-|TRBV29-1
TGCAGCGCAAGAACAGGGTTGGGGAATTCACCCCTCCACTTT
CSARTGLGNSPLHF
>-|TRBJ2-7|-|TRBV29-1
TGCAGCGTTGAAGGGACAGAGAACTACGAGCAGTACTTC
CSVEGTENYEQYF
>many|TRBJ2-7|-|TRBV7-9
TGTGCCAGCAGCTTAGCGCGGCAGGGAACCTACGAGCAGTACTTC
CASSLARQGTYEQYF
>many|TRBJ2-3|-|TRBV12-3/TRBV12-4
TGTGCCAGCAGCCCCACTAGCACAGATACGCAGTATTTT
CASSPTSTDTQYF
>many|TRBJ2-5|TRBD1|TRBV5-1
TGCGCCAGCAGCTTGGCTCCCTGGGACAGGGAAGAGACCCAGTACTTC
CASSLAPWDREETQYF
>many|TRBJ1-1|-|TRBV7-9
TGTGCCAGCAGCTTAGGCTCGCTAGGGCAGGGAAAGACTGAAGCTTTCTTT
CASSLGSLGQGKTEAFF